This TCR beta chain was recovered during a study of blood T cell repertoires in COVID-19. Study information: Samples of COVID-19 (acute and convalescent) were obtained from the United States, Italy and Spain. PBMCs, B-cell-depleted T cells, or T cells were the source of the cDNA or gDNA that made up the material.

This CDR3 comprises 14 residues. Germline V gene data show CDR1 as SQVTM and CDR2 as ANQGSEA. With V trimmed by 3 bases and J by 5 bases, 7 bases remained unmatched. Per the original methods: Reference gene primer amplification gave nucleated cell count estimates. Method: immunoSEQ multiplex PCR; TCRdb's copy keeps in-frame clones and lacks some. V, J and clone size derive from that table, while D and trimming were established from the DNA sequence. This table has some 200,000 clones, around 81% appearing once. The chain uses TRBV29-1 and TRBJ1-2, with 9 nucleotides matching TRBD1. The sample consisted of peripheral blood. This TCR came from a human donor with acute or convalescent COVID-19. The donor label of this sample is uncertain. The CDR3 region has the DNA TGCAGCGTTGATGGGGGACAGGGTGGTTATGGCTACACCTTC. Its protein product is CSVDGGQGGYGYTF.